These 32 T cell receptor beta chains were all obtained from the same sample, sequenced in a study of T cell responses to AZD1222 COVID-19 vaccine. Profiling relied on immunoSEQ multiplex PCR, and the TCRdb table lists in-frame clones only, not all of them. This table holds more than 130,000 clones, over 75% found once. Here the sequenced sample was peripheral blood, taken on day 0 of AZD1222 vaccination. Receptors originate from an adult in good health.

In regard to this clone: This specimen includes other DNA sequences encoding the same CDR3. V is TRBV7-2 and J is TRBJ1-5; no clear D gene. CDR1 SGHTA and CDR2 FQGNSA come from the germline V gene. This CDR3 has 15 amino acids. Trimming took off 1 base at V and 4 bases at J, with 11 bases between the two ends. The CDR3 spells CASSLGRPYNQPQHF. CDR3 coding DNA: TGTGCCAGCAGCTTAGGAAGACCGTATAATCAGCCCCAGCATTTT.

The gene calls are TRBV15 and TRBJ2-5; D unresolved. Germline V gene sequence: CDR1 LNHNV, CDR2 YYDKDF (reference sequence). The CDR3 covers 15 residues. V was clipped by 8 bases and J by 5 bases, with 21 bases between them. The CDR3 protein is CATALAAEAVETQYF. Here the CDR3 DNA reads TGTGCCACCGCGCTCGCGGCCGAAGCCGTTGAGACCCAGTACTTC.

The chain carries TRBV5-8 and TRBJ1-5; D ambiguous. CDR1 is SGHTS and CDR2 is YDEGEE in the germline V gene. This CDR3 comprises 12 residues. V lost 1 base and J 4 bases, leaving 3 bases between the germline ends. Written as DNA, the CDR3 is TGTGCCAGCAGCTTGCGGAATCAGCCCCAGCATTTT. Protein sequence: CASSLRNQPQHF.

This chain links TRBV19 with TRBJ1-4, with D perhaps matching TRBD1 (6 bases). The CDR3 contains 16 residues. Germline-derived CDR1 and CDR2 are LNHDA and SQIVND (reference sequence). Trimming took 2 bases from V and 2 from J, leaving 12 bases between them. CDR3 protein: CASSIWGGSTNEKLFF. CDR3 nucleotides: TGTGCCAGTAGTATATGGGGGGGCTCTACTAATGAAAAACTGTTTTTT. Looking up the rest from reference TRBV19 and TRBJ1-4 gives the full variable domain: DGGITQSPKYLFRKEGQNVTLSCEQNLNHDAMYWYRQDPGQGLRLIYYSQIVNDFQKGDIAEGYSVSREKKESFPLTVTSAQKNPTAFYLCASSIWGGSTNEKLFFGSGTQLSVL.

This chain uses TRBV7-9 with TRBJ1-2; 7 nucleotides match TRBD1. Looked up from germline, CDR1 is SEHNR and CDR2 is FQNEAQ (reference sequence). CDR3 length: 14 amino acids. The junction had 11 bases not matched to a gene; V was cut back by 7 bases and J by 6 bases. The CDR3: CASNGVDRDDGYTF. The CDR3 nucleotides are TGTGCCAGCAACGGAGTAGACAGGGATGATGGCTACACCTTC.

The chain has TRBV7-3 and TRBJ2-3; maybe TRBD2 (6 bases). This CDR3 is 15 amino acids long. Looked up from germline, CDR1 is SGHTA and CDR2 is FQGTGA. V shed 0 bases and J shed 3 bases, with 10 bases lying between them. The CDR3 sequence: CASSLTGGGTDTQYF. Written as DNA, the CDR3 is TGTGCCAGCAGCTTAACAGGAGGAGGGACAGATACGCAGTATTTT.

This chain links TRBV30 with TRBJ1-6, with 7 bases matching TRBD1. CDR3 length: 14 residues. Germline V gene data show CDR1 as GTSNPN and CDR2 as SVGIG (reference sequence). V shed 4 bases, J shed 7 bases, and the junction held 7 bases outside the gene matches. The CDR3 sequence is CAWTAGGWNSPLHF. The DNA of the CDR3 is TGTGCCTGGACGGCAGGGGGGTGGAATTCACCCCTCCACTTT.

This chain links TRBV7-3 with TRBJ2-3, with D maybe TRBD2 (5 bases). CDR3 length: 16 amino acids. Germline V gene lookup returns CDR1 SGHTA and CDR2 FQGTGA. Trimming took off 4 bases at V and 0 bases at J, with 14 bases between the two ends. As DNA, the CDR3 is TGTGCCAGCAGCTCGGTTAGCGACCGTAGCACAGATACGCAGTATTTT. It encodes CASSSVSDRSTDTQYF.

The chain joins TRBV11-3 to TRBJ1-1; no clear D gene. Trimming stripped 0 bases from V and 10 bases from J, with 12 bases between. The CDR3 sequence is 13 residues long. The V gene's germline CDR1 is SGHNT and CDR2 YENEEA. CDR3 loop: CASSLDTGLGAFF. CDR3 nucleotide sequence: TGTGCCAGCAGCTTAGATACCGGTTTGGGAGCTTTCTTT. Combining the CDR3 with reference TRBV11-3 and TRBJ1-1 gives the whole variable domain EAGVVQSPRYKIIEKKQPVAFWCNPISGHNTLYWYLQNLGQGPELLIRYENEEAVDDSQLPKDRFSAERLKGVDSTLKIQPAELGDSAVYLCASSLDTGLGAFFGQGTRLTVV.

CDR3 sequence: CASSPEGGQPQHF. CDR3 DNA sequence: TGTGCCAGCTCACCCGAGGGTGGGCAGCCCCAGCATTTT. The chain is built from TRBV18 and TRBJ1-5; the D is unclear. The V gene's germline CDR1 is KGHSH and CDR2 LQKENI. This CDR3 region has 13 residues. V lost 3 bases and J lost 7, with 10 bases in between.

This clone was picked up a small number of times. The rearrangement links TRBV7-6 to TRBJ2-7; 8 bases agree with TRBD2. The CDR3 runs 17 residues. V was clipped by 2 bases and J by 4 bases; unmatched bases: 13. The germline V gene has CDR1 SGHVS and CDR2 FNYEAQ. CDR3 in amino acids: CASSLSGGIAGEYEQYF. The CDR3, as DNA: TGTGCCAGCAGCTTATCGGGAGGGATAGCGGGTGAATACGAGCAGTACTTC.

The table lists this clone with a count of one. The rearrangement links TRBV29-1 to TRBJ2-1, with 11 positions matching TRBD1. V gave up 4 bases and J gave up 7 bases; unmatched junction bases: 9. The CDR3 totals 15 residues. The germline gives CDR1 SQVTM, CDR2 ANQGSEA. The CDR3 region is CSVGRGQGDWNEQFF. The DNA of the CDR3 is TGCAGCGTTGGGAGGGGACAGGGGGATTGGAATGAGCAGTTCTTC.

The V gene is TRBV29-1, the J gene TRBJ1-2; TRBD1 matches 12 bases. The length of the CDR3 is 13 residues. V lost 4 bases to trimming and J lost 8 bases; unmatched junction nucleotides: 5. Germline CDR1 SQVTM, CDR2 ANQGSEA. The DNA for the CDR3 is TGCAGCGTTGCGGGGGACAGGGGGCAAGGCTACACCTTC. This encodes CSVAGDRGQGYTF.

The chain uses TRBV19 and TRBJ2-2; 10 bases align to TRBD1. The V and J ends lost 1 base and 6 bases, in that order; junction bases with no gene match: 2. The V gene's germline CDR1 is LNHDA and CDR2 SQIVND (reference sequence). The CDR3 loop spans 15 amino acids. The CDR3 nucleotides read TGTGCCAGTAGTATAGTAGGACAGGGGGCCGGGGAGCTGTTTTTT. This gives the protein CASSIVGQGAGELFF.

The chain couples TRBV11-2 to TRBJ2-7; D gene unclear. The CDR3 length is 12 residues. The V and J ends lost 8 bases and 0 bases respectively, with 8 bases between them. Looked up from germline, CDR1 is SGHAT and CDR2 is FQNNGV. CDR3 bases: TGTGCCAGCGTAGCCCCCTCCTACGAGCAGTACTTC. Amino acids: CASVAPSYEQYF.

The chain has TRBV29-1 and TRBJ2-2; D gene ambiguous. V lost 5 bases to trimming and J lost 4 bases, with 8 bases between them. Germline V lookup: CDR1 SQVTM, CDR2 ANQGSEA. This CDR3 has 12 amino acids. The CDR3 DNA reads TGCAGCGTTTACGGGTCCACCGGGGAGCTGTTTTTT. Translation: CSVYGSTGELFF.

The V gene is TRBV3-1 (or the pseudogene TRBV3-2), the J gene TRBJ2-7; tentatively, D is TRBD2 (7 bases). This CDR3 is 21 amino acids long. The germline CDR1 and CDR2 sequences are LGHDT and YNNKEL (reference sequence). The germline V and J ends were trimmed by 3 bases and 4 bases, with 34 bases remaining between them. The DNA of the CDR3 is TGTGCCAGCAGCCAGTCAGCCCCTTCGGGGCGGGGGCCCCGGTTCCCTTACGAGCAGTACTTC. It encodes CASSQSAPSGRGPRFPYEQYF.

The genes are TRBV20-1 and TRBJ1-6; TRBD1 matches at 8 bases. The V segment lost 3 bases and the J segment 3 bases; nucleotides outside the gene matches: 10. Germline V gene sequence: CDR1 DFQATT, CDR2 SNEGSKA (reference sequence). The CDR3 loop spans 17 amino acids. The CDR3 coding sequence is TGCAGTGCTAGTAATCAGGGGGCGCGTTTCTATAATTCACCCCTCCACTTT. This sequence encodes CSASNQGARFYNSPLHF.

V gene TRBV14 combines with J gene TRBJ2-7, with D uncertain. The CDR3 is 13 residues long. CDR1 and CDR2 (germline): SGHDN, FVKESK. Trimming took off 1 base at V and 5 bases at J, with 9 bases between the two ends. CDR3 region: CASSQGLTHEQYF. The CDR3 DNA reads TGTGCCAGCAGCCAAGGGTTAACCCACGAGCAGTACTTC. The full variable domain, its missing parts supplied by reference TRBV14 and TRBJ2-7, is EAGVTQFPSHSVIEKGQTVTLRCDPISGHDNLYWYRRVMGKEIKFLLHFVKESKQDESGMPNNRFLAERTGGTYSTLKVQPAELEDSGVYFCASSQGLTHEQYFGPGTRLTVT.

The rearrangement uses TRBV6-7 and TRBJ1-5, with D possibly being TRBD1 (6 bases). TRBV6-7 is classed as an ORF, of uncertain function. The CDR3 totals 18 residues. Trimming pared 0 bases from V and 5 bases from J, leaving 20 bases between. DNA for the CDR3: TGTGCCAGCAGTTACTCGAAAATCTCTTGGGACACTTATCAGCCCCAGCATTTT. It is translated as CASSYSKISWDTYQPQHF.

This chain joins TRBV18 and TRBJ2-1, with TRBD2 identical over 10 bases. Trimming removed 8 bases from V and 6 bases from J; junction bases left unmatched: 4. The CDR3 is 13 amino acids. Germline CDR1 and CDR2: KGHSH and LQKENI. Here the CDR3 reads CASTSGRANEQFF. The DNA of the CDR3 is TGTGCCAGCACAAGCGGGAGGGCCAATGAGCAGTTCTTC.

The chain has TRBV19 and TRBJ1-2; D not certain. Per the germline V gene, CDR1 is LNHDA and CDR2 is SQIVND (reference sequence). This CDR3 has 13 amino acids. The V end was cut by 3 bases, the J end by 4 bases, with 9 bases between. The CDR3 loop reads CASSMRTGYGYTF. The DNA for the CDR3 is TGTGCCAGTAGTATGCGGACGGGCTATGGCTACACCTTC.

Note on this clone: An end of the junction differs from the germline gene, which may be a read error. Written as DNA, the CDR3 is TGTGCTAGCAGCTTAGCGGCTACTTGGGCAGATACGCAGTATTTT. Its translation: CASSLAATWADTQYF. V gene TRBV7-7 combines with J gene TRBJ2-3, with a possible D match to TRBD2 (6 bases). Germline values: CDR1 SSHAT, CDR2 FNYEAQ (reference sequence). This CDR3 has 15 amino acids.

The CDR3 here is CAWSFDSLTEAFF. The CDR3 bases are TGTGCCTGGAGTTTCGACTCACTCACTGAAGCTTTCTTT. This chain uses TRBV30 with TRBJ1-1; no clear D gene. Germline V gives CDR1 GTSNPN, CDR2 SVGIG (reference sequence). This CDR3 spans 13 amino acids. Trimming pared 2 bases from V and 4 bases from J, leaving 11 bases between. Together with reference TRBV30 and TRBJ1-1, the CDR3 gives the full variable domain: SQTIHQWPATLVQPVGSPLSLECTVEGTSNPNLYWYRQAAGRGLQLLFYSVGIGQISSEVPQNLSASRPQDRQFILSSKKLLLSDSGFYLCAWSFDSLTEAFFGQGTRLTVV.

The V call is TRBV4-1, the J call TRBJ1-4; no reliable D call. CDR3 length equals 16 residues. Germline-derived CDR1 and CDR2 are MGHRA and YSYEKL. Deletions cut 4 bases from V and 2 bases from J, with 14 bases between. The CDR3 region is CASSPLGAGTNEKLFF. The DNA for the CDR3 is TGCGCCAGCAGCCCACTCGGCGCGGGGACTAATGAAAAACTGTTTTTT.

This sequence joins TRBV11-3 and TRBJ2-5, with TRBD1 identical over 7 bases. The CDR3 extends over 14 amino acids. J was trimmed by 1 base and V by 4 bases; bases with no gene match: 3. Per germline, CDR1 SGHNT and CDR2 YENEEA. The CDR3 DNA follows: TGTGCCAGCAGCTCCGACAGGGTCCAAGAGACCCAGTACTTC. Its translation is CASSSDRVQETQYF. Full variable domain (missing parts from reference TRBV11-3 and TRBJ2-5): EAGVVQSPRYKIIEKKQPVAFWCNPISGHNTLYWYLQNLGQGPELLIRYENEEAVDDSQLPKDRFSAERLKGVDSTLKIQPAELGDSAVYLCASSSDRVQETQYFGPGTRLLVL.

This chain links TRBV3-1 (or the pseudogene TRBV3-2) with TRBJ1-1; D unresolved. CDR3 length: 12 residues. Trimming removed 8 bases from V and 1 base from J, with 8 bases in between. The germline V gene has CDR1 LGHDT and CDR2 YNNKEL (reference sequence). The CDR3 DNA reads as TGTGCCAGCCGTCGGGAGAACACTGAAGCTTTCTTT. Its protein is CASRRENTEAFF.

The rearrangement links TRBV29-1 to TRBJ2-1; D might be TRBD2 (5 bases). Trimming cost V 8 bases and J 10 bases, with 15 bases left between them. The germline V gene has CDR1 SQVTM and CDR2 ANQGSEA. This CDR3 is built from 11 residues. CDR3 DNA: TGCAGCCCTGGGCTAGCAGGCGAGCAGTTCTTC. Residues: CSPGLAGEQFF.

This chain uses TRBV5-1 with TRBJ2-7; D possibly corresponds to TRBD2 (6 bases). This CDR3 region has 15 residues. V lost 0 bases and J 2 bases, leaving 12 bases between the germline ends. Per the germline V gene, CDR1 is SGHRS and CDR2 is YFSETQ. The CDR3 loop is CASSLVAGSTYEQYF. The CDR3 bases are TGCGCCAGCAGCTTGGTAGCCGGGAGCACCTACGAGCAGTACTTC.

This chain joins TRBV11-3 and TRBJ2-3, with TRBD2 matching over 7 bases. J lost 0 bases, V lost 1 base, and 4 bases had no gene match. The V gene's germline CDR1 is SGHNT and CDR2 YENEEA. The CDR3 runs to 16 residues. The CDR3 DNA is TGTGCCAGCAGCTTAGGTGTTAGCGGGAGCACAGATACGCAGTATTTT. It codes for CASSLGVSGSTDTQYF.

J is TRBJ1-3 and V is TRBV19; D might be TRBD1 (5 bases). The CDR3 consists of 13 residues. Germline CDR1 is LNHDA and CDR2 is SQIVND (reference sequence). Between the trimmed V and J ends, which lost 5 bases and 4 bases, there was a span of 9 bases. This chain's CDR3 is CASSVGVGNTIYF. Here the CDR3 DNA reads TGTGCCAGTAGTGTAGGGGTCGGAAACACCATATATTTT.

This chain uses TRBV9 with TRBJ1-6; D gene unclear. CDR1 SGDLS and CDR2 YYNGEE come from the germline V gene. Trimming took 0 bases from V and 6 from J, leaving 10 bases between them. The CDR3 length is 15 residues. The CDR3: CASSVGTASNSPLHF. CDR3 DNA: TGTGCCAGCAGCGTAGGGACGGCAAGTAATTCACCCCTCCACTTT.